This TCR beta chain was documented in a study of T cell responses to AZD1222 COVID-19 vaccine. Study-wide results and caveats: It was only a handful of AZD1222 recipients who were seropositive at baseline.

V trimming: 4 bases; J trimming: 2 bases; junction bases outside the gene matches: 7. The V gene's germline CDR1 is SGHVS and CDR2 FQNEAQ. This CDR3 is built from 16 residues. Remarks on this clone: Its antigen is unknown.

Repertoires were generated with immunoSEQ multiplex PCR, while TCRdb's copy carries only in-frame clones and drops some. The table has some 150,000 clones, about 91% seen once. The sequenced sample was peripheral blood, obtained on day 0 of AZD1222 vaccination. The receptor's source is an adult in good health. The rearrangement uses TRBV7-8 and TRBJ2-2; TRBD2 aligns across 7 bases. CDR3 bases: TGTGCCAGCAGCTCATCTAGCGGCCATAACACCGGGGAGCTGTTTTTT. Translation gives CASSSSSGHNTGELFF.